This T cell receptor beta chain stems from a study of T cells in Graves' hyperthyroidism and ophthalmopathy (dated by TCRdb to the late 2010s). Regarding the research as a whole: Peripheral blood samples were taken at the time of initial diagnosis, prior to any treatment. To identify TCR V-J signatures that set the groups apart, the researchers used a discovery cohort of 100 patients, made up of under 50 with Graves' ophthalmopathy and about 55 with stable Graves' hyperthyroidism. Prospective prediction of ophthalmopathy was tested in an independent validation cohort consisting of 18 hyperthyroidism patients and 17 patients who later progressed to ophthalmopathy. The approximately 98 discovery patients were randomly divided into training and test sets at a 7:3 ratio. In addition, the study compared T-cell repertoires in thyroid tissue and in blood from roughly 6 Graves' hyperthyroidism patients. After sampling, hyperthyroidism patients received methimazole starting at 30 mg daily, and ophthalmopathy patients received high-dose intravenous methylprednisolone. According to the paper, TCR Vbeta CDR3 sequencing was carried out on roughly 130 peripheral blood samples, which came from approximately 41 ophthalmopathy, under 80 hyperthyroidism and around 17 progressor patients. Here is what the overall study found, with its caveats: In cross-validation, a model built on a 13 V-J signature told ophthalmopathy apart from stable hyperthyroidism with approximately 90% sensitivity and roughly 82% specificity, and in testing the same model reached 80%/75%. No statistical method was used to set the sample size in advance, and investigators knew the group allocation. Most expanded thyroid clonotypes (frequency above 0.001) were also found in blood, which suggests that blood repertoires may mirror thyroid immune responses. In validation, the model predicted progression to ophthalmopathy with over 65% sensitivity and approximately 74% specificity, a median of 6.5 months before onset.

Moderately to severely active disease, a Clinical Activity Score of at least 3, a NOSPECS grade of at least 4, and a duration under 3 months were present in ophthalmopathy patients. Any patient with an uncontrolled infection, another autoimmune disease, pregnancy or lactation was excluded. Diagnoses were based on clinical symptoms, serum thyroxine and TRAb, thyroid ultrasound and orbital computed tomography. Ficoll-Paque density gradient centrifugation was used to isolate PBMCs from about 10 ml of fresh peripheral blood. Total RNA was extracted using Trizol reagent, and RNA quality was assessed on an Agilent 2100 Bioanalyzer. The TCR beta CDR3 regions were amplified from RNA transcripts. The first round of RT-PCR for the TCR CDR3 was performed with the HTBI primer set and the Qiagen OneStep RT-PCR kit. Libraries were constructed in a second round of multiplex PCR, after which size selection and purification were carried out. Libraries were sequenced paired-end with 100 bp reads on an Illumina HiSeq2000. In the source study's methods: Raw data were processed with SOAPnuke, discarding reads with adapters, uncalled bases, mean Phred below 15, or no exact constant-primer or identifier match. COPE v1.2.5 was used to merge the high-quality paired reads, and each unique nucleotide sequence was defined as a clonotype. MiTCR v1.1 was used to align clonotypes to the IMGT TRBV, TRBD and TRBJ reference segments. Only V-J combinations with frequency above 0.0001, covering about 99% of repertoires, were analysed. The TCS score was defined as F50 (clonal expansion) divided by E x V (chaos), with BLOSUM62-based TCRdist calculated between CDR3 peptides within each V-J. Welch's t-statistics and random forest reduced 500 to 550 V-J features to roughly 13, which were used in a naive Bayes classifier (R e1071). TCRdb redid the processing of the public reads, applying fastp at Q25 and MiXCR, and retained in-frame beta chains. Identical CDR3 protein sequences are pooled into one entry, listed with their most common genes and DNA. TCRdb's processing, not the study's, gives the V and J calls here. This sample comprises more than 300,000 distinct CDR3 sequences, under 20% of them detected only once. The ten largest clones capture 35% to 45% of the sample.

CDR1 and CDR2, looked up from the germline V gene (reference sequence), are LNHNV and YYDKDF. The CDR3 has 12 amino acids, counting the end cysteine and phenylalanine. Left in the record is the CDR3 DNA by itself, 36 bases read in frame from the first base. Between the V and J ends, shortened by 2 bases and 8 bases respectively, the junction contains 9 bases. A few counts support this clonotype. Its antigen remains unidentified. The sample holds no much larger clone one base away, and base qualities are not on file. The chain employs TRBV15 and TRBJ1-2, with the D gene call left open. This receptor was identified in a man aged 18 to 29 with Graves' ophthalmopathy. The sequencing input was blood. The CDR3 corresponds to CATSRWLGGYTF. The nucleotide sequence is TGTGCCACCAGCAGATGGCTAGGAGGCTACACCTTC.